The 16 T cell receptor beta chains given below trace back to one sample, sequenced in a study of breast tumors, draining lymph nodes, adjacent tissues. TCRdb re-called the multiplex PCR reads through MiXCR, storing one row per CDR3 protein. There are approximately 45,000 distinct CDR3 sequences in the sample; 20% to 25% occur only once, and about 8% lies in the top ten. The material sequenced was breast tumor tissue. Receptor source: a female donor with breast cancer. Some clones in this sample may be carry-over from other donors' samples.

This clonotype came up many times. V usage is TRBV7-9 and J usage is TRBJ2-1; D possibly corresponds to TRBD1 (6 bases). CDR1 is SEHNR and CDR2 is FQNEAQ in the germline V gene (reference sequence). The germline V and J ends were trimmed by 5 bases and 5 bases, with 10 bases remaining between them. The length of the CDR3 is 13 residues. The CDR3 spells CASSLGQNNEQFF. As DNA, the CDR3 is TGTGCCAGCAGCCTAGGACAGAACAATGAGCAGTTCTTC.

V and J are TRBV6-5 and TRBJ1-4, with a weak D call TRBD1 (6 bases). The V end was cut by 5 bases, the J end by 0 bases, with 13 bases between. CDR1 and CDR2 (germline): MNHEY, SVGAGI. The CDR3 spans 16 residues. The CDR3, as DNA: TGTGCCAGCAGTGAAAGGACAGTTGCAACTAATGAAAAACTGTTTTTT. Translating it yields CASSERTVATNEKLFF.

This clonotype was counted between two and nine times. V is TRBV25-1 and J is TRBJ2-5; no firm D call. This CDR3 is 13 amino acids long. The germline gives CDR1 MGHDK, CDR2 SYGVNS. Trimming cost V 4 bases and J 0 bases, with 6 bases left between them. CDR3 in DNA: TGTGCCAGCAGTGGAAGACACCAAGAGACCCAGTACTTC. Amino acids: CASSGRHQETQYF.

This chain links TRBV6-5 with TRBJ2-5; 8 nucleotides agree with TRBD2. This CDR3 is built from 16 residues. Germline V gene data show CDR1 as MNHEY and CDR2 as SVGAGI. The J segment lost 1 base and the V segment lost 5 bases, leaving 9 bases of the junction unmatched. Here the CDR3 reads CASSPSGSGIQETQYF. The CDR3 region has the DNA TGTGCCAGCAGTCCCTCGGGTAGCGGGATCCAAGAGACCCAGTACTTC.

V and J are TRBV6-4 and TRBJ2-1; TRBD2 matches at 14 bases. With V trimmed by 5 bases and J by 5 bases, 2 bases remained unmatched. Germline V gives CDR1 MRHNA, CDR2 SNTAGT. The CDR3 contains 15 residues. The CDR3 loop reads CASSRLAGGHNEQFF. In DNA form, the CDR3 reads TGTGCCAGCAGTCGACTAGCGGGAGGGCACAATGAGCAGTTCTTC.

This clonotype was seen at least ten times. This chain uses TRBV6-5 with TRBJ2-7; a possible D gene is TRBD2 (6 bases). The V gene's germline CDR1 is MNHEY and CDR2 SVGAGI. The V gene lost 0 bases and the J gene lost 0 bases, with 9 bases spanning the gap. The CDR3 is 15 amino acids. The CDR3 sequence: CASSYSDGGSYEQYF. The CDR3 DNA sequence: TGTGCCAGCAGTTACTCGGACGGGGGCTCCTACGAGCAGTACTTC.

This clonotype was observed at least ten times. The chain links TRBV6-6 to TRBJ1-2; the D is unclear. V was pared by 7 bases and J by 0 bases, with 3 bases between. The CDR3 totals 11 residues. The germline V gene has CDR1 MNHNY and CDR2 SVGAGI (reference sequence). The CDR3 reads CASTSNYGYTF. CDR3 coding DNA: TGTGCCAGCACGTCTAACTATGGCTACACCTTC.

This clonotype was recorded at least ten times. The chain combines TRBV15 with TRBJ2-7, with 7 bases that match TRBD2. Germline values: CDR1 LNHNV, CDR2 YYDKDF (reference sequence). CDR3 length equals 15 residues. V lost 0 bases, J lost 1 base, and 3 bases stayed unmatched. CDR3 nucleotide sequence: TGTGCCACCAGCAGAGATTGGGGGGGATCCTACGAGCAGTACTTC. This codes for CATSRDWGGSYEQYF.

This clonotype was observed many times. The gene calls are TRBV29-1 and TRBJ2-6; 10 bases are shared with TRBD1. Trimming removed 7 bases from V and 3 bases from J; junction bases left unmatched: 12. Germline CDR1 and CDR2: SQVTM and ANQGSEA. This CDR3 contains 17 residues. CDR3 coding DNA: TGCAGCGCCAACATGCGGACAGGGGGTGGTGGGGCCAACGTCCTGACTTTC. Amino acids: CSANMRTGGGGANVLTF.

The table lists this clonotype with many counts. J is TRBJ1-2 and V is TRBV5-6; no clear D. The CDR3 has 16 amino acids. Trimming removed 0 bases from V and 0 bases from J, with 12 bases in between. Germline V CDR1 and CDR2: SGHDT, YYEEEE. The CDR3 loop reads CASSLVTPTTNYGYTF. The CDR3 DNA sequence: TGTGCCAGCAGCTTGGTGACACCTACCACTAACTATGGCTACACCTTC.

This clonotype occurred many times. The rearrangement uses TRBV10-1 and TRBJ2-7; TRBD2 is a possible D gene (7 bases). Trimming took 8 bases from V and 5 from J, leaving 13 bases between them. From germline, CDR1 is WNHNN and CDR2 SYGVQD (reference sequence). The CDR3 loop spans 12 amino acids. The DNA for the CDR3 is TGCGCCAGCGGGGGGGGCCGGAACGAGCAGTACTTC. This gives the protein CASGGGRNEQYF.

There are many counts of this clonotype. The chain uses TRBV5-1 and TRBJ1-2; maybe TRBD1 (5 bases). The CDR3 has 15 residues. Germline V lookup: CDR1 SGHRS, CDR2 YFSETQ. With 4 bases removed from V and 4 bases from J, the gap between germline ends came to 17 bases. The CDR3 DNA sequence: TGCGCCAGCAGCAGCACCCCGGGACGGATCTATGGCTACACCTTC. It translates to CASSSTPGRIYGYTF.

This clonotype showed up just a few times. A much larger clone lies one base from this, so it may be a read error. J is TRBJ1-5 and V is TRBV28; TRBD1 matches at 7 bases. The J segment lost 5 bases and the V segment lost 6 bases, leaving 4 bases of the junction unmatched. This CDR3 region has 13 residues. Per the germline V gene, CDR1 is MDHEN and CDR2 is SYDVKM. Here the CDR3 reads CASSPTGHQPQHF. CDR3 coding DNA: TGTGCCAGCAGCCCGACAGGGCATCAGCCCCAGCATTTT.

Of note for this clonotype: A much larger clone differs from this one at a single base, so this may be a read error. The CDR3 spells CASSEGPDRSYYGYAF. The CDR3, as DNA: TGTGCCAGCAGTGAAGGTCCGGACAGAAGCTACTATGGCTACGCCTTC. V gene TRBV6-1 combines with J gene TRBJ1-2, with D perhaps matching TRBD1 (6 bases). CDR3 length: 16 amino acids. Germline V gene data show CDR1 as MNHNS and CDR2 as SASEGT.

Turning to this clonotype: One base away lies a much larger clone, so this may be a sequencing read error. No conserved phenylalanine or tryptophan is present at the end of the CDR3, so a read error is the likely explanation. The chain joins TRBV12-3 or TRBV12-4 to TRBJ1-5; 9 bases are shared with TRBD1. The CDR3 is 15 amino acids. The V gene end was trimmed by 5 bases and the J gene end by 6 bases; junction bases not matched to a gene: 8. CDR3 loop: CASSPDRGSIQPQHL. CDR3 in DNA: TGTGCCAGCAGTCCGGACAGGGGTTCTATTCAGCCCCAGCATCTT.

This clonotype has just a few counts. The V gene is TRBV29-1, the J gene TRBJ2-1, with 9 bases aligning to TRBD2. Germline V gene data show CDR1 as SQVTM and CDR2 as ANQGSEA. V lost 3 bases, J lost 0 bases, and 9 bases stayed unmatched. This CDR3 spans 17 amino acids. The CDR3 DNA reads TGCAGCGTTGAGCCTAGCGGGGACCTTAGCTCCTACAATGAGCAGTTCTTC. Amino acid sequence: CSVEPSGDLSSYNEQFF.